The source of this T cell receptor (beta chain) is a study of control samples from healthy donors and cancer patients. Data came from immunoSEQ multiplex PCR; TCRdb stores just in-frame clones and leaves some out. The table shows 210,000 or so clones, with approximately 91% occurring only once. Sequencing input: blood. This TCR was recovered from a man aged 25 to 40 in good health.

Written as DNA, the CDR3 is TGTGCCAGCAGTTTATATAGGGACGGGGTCTACACCTTC. The encoded protein is CASSLYRDGVYTF. The chain employs TRBV27 and TRBJ1-2; perhaps TRBD1 as D (5 bases). V was clipped by 1 base and J by 10 bases, with 13 bases between them. Per the germline V gene, CDR1 is MNHEY and CDR2 is SMNVEV (reference sequence). The CDR3 length is 13 residues.